The 13 T cell receptor beta chains in this list originate from one sample, sequenced in a study of blood T cell repertoires in COVID-19. Repertoires were generated with immunoSEQ multiplex PCR, while TCRdb's copy carries only in-frame clones and drops some. The table has around 130,000 clones, around 81% seen once. What was sequenced was peripheral blood. These TCRs come from a man aged 40-50 years with active or convalescent COVID-19.

J is TRBJ2-7 and V is TRBV7-9, with 7 bases fitting TRBD1. The V segment lost 5 bases and the J segment 8 bases; nucleotides outside the gene matches: 12. The CDR3 contains 14 residues. Germline V gene data show CDR1 as SEHNR and CDR2 as FQNEAQ (reference sequence). DNA for the CDR3: TGTGCCAGCAGCCACACAGGGGAATCGGATAAGCAGTACTTC. It is translated as CASSHTGESDKQYF.

The J gene is TRBJ1-4, the V gene TRBV29-1, with D tentatively TRBD1 (5 bases). CDR3 length equals 12 residues. Trimming took 4 bases from V and 14 from J, leaving 17 bases between them. Germline V gene data show CDR1 as SQVTM and CDR2 as ANQGSEA. CDR3 sequence reads: CSVGTGGTLLFF. The DNA for the CDR3 is TGCAGCGTTGGGACCGGAGGGACGCTCCTGTTTTTT.

This clone was seen a single time. The chain has TRBV19 and TRBJ1-1; weak D call: TRBD1 (6 bases). CDR3 length equals 14 residues. CDR1 and CDR2 (germline): LNHDA, SQIVND (reference sequence). Trimming shortened V by 0 bases and J by 9 bases, and 14 bases separated the two germline ends. The CDR3 region has the DNA TGTGCCAGTAGTATAGACACCGACGGACAGCAAGCTTTCTTT. Translation gives CASSIDTDGQQAFF.

The chain joins TRBV5-1 to TRBJ1-6; 9 positions agree with TRBD1. V shed 0 bases, J shed 6 bases, and the junction held 4 bases outside the gene matches. Germline values: CDR1 SGHRS, CDR2 YFSETQ. This CDR3 comprises 16 residues. The CDR3 DNA reads as TGCGCCAGCAGCTTGGGAGCGGGACAGGGTAATTCACCCCTCCACTTT. This translates into CASSLGAGQGNSPLHF.

The chain employs TRBV6-5 and TRBJ2-7, with no clear D. Trimming removed 7 bases at V and 1 base at J, with 11 bases between. Germline V gives CDR1 MNHEY, CDR2 SVGAGI. The CDR3 spans 13 residues. DNA of the CDR3: TGTGCCAGCATCGACACGCCATCCTACGAGCAGTACTTC. Its protein product is CASIDTPSYEQYF.

The chain joins TRBV7-2 to TRBJ2-7; the match to TRBD1 covers 10 bases. Trimming cost V 8 bases and J 11 bases; bases outside gene matches: 12. The length of the CDR3 is 13 residues. Germline values: CDR1 SGHTA, CDR2 FQGNSA. CDR3 sequence (DNA): TGTGCCAGCGCTCGGGACAGGGGCCCGAAAAAGTACTTC. This gives the protein CASARDRGPKKYF.

The CDR3, as DNA: TGTGCCAGCAGCGTAGGGACAGGGGACTACGAGCAGTACTTC. Its protein product is CASSVGTGDYEQYF. The V call is TRBV9, the J call TRBJ2-7; 9 nucleotides agree with TRBD1. J gave up 3 bases and V 0 bases, and 1 base lay outside the gene matches. CDR3 length: 14 amino acids. CDR1 and CDR2 from the germline V gene are SGDLS and YYNGEE.

This chain links TRBV24-1 with TRBJ2-5, with 16 positions matching TRBD2. This CDR3 comprises 15 residues. The V segment lost 3 bases and the J segment 7 bases; nucleotides outside the gene matches: 1. Looked up from germline, CDR1 is KGHDR and CDR2 is SFDVKD. The CDR3 DNA is TGTGCCACCAGTGATGGGACTAGCGGGGGGGCGACCCAGTACTTC. Amino acid sequence: CATSDGTSGGATQYF.

The rearrangement links TRBV5-4 to TRBJ2-3; 8 bases agree with TRBD2. The V gene's germline CDR1 is SGHNT and CDR2 YYREEE (reference sequence). This CDR3 is 14 amino acids long. The ends lost 1 base at V and 7 bases at J; junction bases unmatched: 5. Here the CDR3 DNA reads TGTGCCAGCAGCTTGACGGGGGGGCTAAATACGCAGTATTTT. It encodes CASSLTGGLNTQYF.

Only one count was recorded for this clone. The CDR3 loop is CASRPPQGGQYF. The CDR3 bases are TGTGCCAGCAGGCCTCCCCAAGGGGGCCAGTACTTC. The J gene is TRBJ2-5, the V gene TRBV7-9; D may be TRBD1 (6 bases). The length of the CDR3 is 12 residues. Trimming shortened V by 6 bases and J by 10 bases, and 15 bases separated the two germline ends. Germline CDR1 is SEHNR and CDR2 is FQNEAQ (reference sequence).

The CDR3 DNA sequence: TGTGCCAGCAGTTTACAGGGTTACCAGCCCCAGCATTTT. Translation: CASSLQGYQPQHF. V usage is TRBV6-5 and J usage is TRBJ1-5, with D perhaps matching TRBD1 (6 bases). Germline loops: CDR1 MNHEY, CDR2 SVGAGI. CDR3 length: 13 residues. The V end was cut by 4 bases, the J end by 7 bases, with 11 bases between.

V gene TRBV7-2 combines with J gene TRBJ2-1; 8 bases are shared with TRBD1. CDR3 length: 16 amino acids. From germline, CDR1 is SGHTA and CDR2 FQGNSA. V trimming: 7 bases; J trimming: 9 bases; junction bases outside the gene matches: 17. The CDR3 sequence is CASTYPQGATMAEQFF. The CDR3 DNA reads TGTGCCAGCACCTACCCCCAGGGGGCTACCATGGCTGAGCAGTTCTTC.

V is TRBV2 and J is TRBJ1-1; 7 nucleotides agree with TRBD1. The CDR3 contains 15 residues. V dropped 6 bases and J dropped 1; count of bases not matched to a gene: 8. Germline V gives CDR1 SNHLY, CDR2 FYNNEI. CDR3 DNA sequence: TGTGCCAGCAGGGGGAGTAAGGGGGCGAACACTGAAGCTTTCTTT. Translating it yields CASRGSKGANTEAFF.